This TCR beta chain was sequenced during a study of blood T cell repertoires in COVID-19. Overall study context: Sites across the United States, Italy and Spain contributed samples from acute and convalescent COVID-19.

Germline CDR1 SNHLY, CDR2 FYNNEI. With 10 bases removed from V and 1 base from J, the gap between germline ends came to 16 bases. The CDR3 has 14 amino acids. In the authors' workflow: Estimates of nucleated cell counts were drawn from the amplification of reference gene primers. Clones were sequenced by immunoSEQ multiplex PCR, and TCRdb holds only the in-frame ones, with some missing. D and trimming come from the DNA, and the V and J calls and clone size come from that table. The sample includes about 240,000 clones, approximately 78% of them seen just once. The chain has TRBV2 and TRBJ1-1, with D unclear. The sample consisted of peripheral blood. The clonotype originates from a woman aged 60 to 75 with active or convalescent COVID-19. In DNA form, the CDR3 reads TGTGCCACCACAAAAGGAGGGAAGAACACTGAAGCTTTCTTT. It translates to CATTKGGKNTEAFF.